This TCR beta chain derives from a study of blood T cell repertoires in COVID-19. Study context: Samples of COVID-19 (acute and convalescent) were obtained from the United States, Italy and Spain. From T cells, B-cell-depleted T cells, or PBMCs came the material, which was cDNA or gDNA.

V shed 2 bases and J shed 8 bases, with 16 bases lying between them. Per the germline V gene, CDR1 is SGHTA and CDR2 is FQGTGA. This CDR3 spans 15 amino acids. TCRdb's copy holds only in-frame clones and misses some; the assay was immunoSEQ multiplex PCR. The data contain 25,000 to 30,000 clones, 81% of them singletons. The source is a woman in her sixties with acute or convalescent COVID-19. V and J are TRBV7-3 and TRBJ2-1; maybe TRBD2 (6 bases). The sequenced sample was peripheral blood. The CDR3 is CASSLVGLQRDEQFF. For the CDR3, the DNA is TGTGCCAGCAGCTTAGTGGGACTCCAAAGGGATGAGCAGTTCTTC.